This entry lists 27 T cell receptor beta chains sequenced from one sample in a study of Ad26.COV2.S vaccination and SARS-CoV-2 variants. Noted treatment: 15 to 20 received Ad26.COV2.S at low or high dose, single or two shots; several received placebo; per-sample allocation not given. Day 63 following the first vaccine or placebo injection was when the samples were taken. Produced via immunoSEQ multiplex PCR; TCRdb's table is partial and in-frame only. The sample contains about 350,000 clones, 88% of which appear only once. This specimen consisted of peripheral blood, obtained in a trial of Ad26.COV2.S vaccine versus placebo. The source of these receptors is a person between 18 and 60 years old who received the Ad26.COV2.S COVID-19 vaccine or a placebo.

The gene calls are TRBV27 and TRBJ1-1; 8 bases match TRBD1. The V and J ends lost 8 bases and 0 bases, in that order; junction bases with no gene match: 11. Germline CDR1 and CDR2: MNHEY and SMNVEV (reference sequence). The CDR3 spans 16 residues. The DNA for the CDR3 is TGTGCCAGCGGCCGGGACAGGCTTGCGATGAACACTGAAGCTTTCTTT. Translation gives CASGRDRLAMNTEAFF.

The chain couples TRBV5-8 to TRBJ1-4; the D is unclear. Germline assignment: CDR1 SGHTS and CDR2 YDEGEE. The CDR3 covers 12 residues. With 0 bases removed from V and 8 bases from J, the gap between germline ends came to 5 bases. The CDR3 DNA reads TGTGCCAGCAGCTTGGACGGGGAAAAACTGTTTTTT. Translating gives CASSLDGEKLFF.

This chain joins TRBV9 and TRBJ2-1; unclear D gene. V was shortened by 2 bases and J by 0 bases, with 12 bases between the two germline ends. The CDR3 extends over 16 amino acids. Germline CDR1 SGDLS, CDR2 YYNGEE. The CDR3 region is CASSVTSAVSYNEQFF. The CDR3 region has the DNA TGTGCCAGCAGCGTGACTTCCGCGGTCTCCTACAATGAGCAGTTCTTC.

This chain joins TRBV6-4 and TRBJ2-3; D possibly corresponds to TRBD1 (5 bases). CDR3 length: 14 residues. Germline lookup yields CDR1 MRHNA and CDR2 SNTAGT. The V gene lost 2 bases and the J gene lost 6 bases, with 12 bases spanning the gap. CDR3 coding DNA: TGTGCCAGCAGTGACCGCGGCAGGGCGGATACGCAGTATTTT. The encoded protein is CASSDRGRADTQYF.

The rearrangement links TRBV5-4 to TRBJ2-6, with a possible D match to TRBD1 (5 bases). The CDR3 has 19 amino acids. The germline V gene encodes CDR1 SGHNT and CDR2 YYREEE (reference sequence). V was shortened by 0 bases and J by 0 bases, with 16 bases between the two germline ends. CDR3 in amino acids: CASSLESFTGSSGANVLTF. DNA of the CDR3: TGTGCCAGCAGCTTGGAGAGTTTTACAGGCAGCTCTGGGGCCAACGTCCTGACTTTC. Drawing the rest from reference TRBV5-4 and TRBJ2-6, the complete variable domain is ETGVTQSPTHLIKTRGQQVTLRCSSQSGHNTVSWYQQALGQGPQFIFQYYREEENGRGNFPPRFSGLQFPNYSSELNVNALELDDSALYLCASSLESFTGSSGANVLTFGAGSRLTVL.

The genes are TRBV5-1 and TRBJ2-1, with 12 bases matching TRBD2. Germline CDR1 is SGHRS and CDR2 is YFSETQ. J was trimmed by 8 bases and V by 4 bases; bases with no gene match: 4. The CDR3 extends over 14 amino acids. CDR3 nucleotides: TGCGCCAGCAGCGTGACTAGCGGGAGTTATGAGCAGTTCTTC. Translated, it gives CASSVTSGSYEQFF.

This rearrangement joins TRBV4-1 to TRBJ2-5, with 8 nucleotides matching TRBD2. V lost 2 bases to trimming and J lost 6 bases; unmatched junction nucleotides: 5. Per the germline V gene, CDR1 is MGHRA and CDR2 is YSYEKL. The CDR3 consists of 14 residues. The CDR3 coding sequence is TGCGCCAGCAGCCAAAGCGGGAGCGGTCAGACCCAGTACTTC. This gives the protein CASSQSGSGQTQYF.

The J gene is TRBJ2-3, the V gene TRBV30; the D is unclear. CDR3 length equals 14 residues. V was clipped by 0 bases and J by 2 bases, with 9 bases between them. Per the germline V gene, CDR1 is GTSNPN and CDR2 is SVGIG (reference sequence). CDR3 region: CAWSVGYITDTQYF. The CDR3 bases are TGTGCCTGGAGTGTCGGCTACATCACAGATACGCAGTATTTT. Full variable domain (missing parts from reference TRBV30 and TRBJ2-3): SQTIHQWPATLVQPVGSPLSLECTVEGTSNPNLYWYRQAAGRGLQLLFYSVGIGQISSEVPQNLSASRPQDRQFILSSKKLLLSDSGFYLCAWSVGYITDTQYFGPGTRLTVL.

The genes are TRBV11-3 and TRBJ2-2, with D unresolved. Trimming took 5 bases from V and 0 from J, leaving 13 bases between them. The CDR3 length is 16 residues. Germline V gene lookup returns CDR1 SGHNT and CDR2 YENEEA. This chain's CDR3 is CASSKKGYTNTGELFF. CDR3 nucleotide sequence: TGTGCCAGCAGCAAAAAGGGATATACGAACACCGGGGAGCTGTTTTTT.

Written as DNA, the CDR3 is TGTGCCAGCAGCTTGGCTGATACGCAGTATTTT. Translated, it gives CASSLADTQYF. The rearrangement uses TRBV5-5 and TRBJ2-3; D is ambiguous. V lost 0 bases and J 6 bases, leaving 2 bases between the germline ends. The CDR3 loop spans 11 amino acids. Germline CDR1 SGHKS, CDR2 YYEKEE (reference sequence).

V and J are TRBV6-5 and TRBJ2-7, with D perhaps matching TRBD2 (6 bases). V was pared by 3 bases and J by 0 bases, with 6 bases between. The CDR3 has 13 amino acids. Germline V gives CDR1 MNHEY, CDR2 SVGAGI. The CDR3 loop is CASSYSGSYEQYF. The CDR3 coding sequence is TGTGCCAGCAGTTATAGCGGCTCCTACGAGCAGTACTTC.

CDR3 loop: CASSPAGESTEAFF. In nucleotides, the CDR3 is TGTGCCAGCAGCCCTGCGGGGGAAAGCACTGAAGCTTTCTTT. The chain joins TRBV9 to TRBJ1-1, with D maybe TRBD1 (5 bases). The CDR3 covers 14 residues. V was pared by 4 bases and J by 4 bases, with 14 bases between. Germline lookup yields CDR1 SGDLS and CDR2 YYNGEE.

CDR3 residues: CASSLLADGIQPQHF. DNA of the CDR3: TGTGCCAGCAGTTTATTAGCGGATGGGATTCAGCCCCAGCATTTT. This sequence joins TRBV28 and TRBJ1-5; no clear D. The germline CDR1 and CDR2 sequences are MDHEN and SYDVKM. Trimming took off 1 base at V and 6 bases at J, with 13 bases between the two ends. The CDR3 consists of 15 residues.

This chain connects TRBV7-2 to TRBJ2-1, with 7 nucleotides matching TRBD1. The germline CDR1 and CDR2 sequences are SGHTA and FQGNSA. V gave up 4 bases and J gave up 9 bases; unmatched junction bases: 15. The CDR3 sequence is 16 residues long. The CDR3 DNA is TGTGCCAGCAGCTCCACAAAGACAGGGATAGGTGGTGAGCAGTTCTTC. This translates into CASSSTKTGIGGEQFF.

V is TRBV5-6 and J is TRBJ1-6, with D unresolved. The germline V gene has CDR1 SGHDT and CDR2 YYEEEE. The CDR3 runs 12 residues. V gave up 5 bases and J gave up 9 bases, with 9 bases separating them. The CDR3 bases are TGTGCCAGCAGGGAGGGTATTTCACCCCTCCACTTT. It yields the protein CASREGISPLHF.

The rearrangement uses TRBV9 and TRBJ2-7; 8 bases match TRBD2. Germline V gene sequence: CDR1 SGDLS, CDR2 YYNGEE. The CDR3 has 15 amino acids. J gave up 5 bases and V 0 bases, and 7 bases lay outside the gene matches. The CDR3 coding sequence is TGTGCCAGCAGCGTAGGGATAGCGGGGAGAAACGAGCAGTACTTC. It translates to CASSVGIAGRNEQYF.

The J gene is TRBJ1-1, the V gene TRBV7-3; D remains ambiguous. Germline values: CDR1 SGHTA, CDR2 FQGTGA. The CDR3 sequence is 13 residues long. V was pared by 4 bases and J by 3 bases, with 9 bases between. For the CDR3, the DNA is TGTGCCAGCAGCTCGGACCGCGACACTGAAGCTTTCTTT. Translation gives CASSSDRDTEAFF.

CDR3 nucleotides: TGTGCCAGCAGCGTAGTATCGGGCACAGATACGCAGTATTTT. Translating it yields CASSVVSGTDTQYF. The rearrangement uses TRBV9 and TRBJ2-3; D is unresolved. This CDR3 spans 14 amino acids. The V gene's germline CDR1 is SGDLS and CDR2 YYNGEE. The V end lost 0 bases, the J end lost 1 base, and 6 bases lay between the germline ends. The full variable domain, with the rest looked up from reference TRBV9 and TRBJ2-3, is DSGVTQTPKHLITATGQRVTLRCSPRSGDLSVYWYQQSLDQGLQFLIQYYNGEERAKGNILERFSAQQFPDLHSELNLSSLELGDSALYFCASSVVSGTDTQYFGPGTRLTVL.

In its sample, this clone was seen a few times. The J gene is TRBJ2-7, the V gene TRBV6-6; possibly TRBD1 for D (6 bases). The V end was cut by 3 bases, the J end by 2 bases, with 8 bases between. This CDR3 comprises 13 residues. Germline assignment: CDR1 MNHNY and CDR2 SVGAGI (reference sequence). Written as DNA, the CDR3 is TGTGCCAGCAGTTATGCAGGGGCCTACGAGCAGTACTTC. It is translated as CASSYAGAYEQYF.

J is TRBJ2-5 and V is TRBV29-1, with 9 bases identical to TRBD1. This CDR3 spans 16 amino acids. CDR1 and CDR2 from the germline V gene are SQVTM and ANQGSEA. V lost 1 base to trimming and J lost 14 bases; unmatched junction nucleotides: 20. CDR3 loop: CSVEVLRGQGNSGGYF. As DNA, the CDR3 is TGCAGCGTTGAAGTTTTACGGGGACAGGGAAACTCTGGGGGCTACTTC.

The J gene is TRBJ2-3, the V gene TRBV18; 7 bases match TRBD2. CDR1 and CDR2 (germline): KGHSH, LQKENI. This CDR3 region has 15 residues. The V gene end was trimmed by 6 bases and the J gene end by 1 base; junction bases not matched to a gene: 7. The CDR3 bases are TGTGCCAGCTCTCACAGCGGGGTTGGCACAGATACGCAGTATTTT. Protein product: CASSHSGVGTDTQYF. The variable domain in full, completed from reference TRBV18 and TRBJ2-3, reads NAGVMQNPRHLVRRRGQEARLRCSPMKGHSHVYWYRQLPEEGLKFMVYLQKENIIDESGMPKERFSAEFPKEGPSILRIQQVVRGDSAAYFCASSHSGVGTDTQYFGPGTRLTVL.

CDR3 in DNA: TGTGCCAGCAGCCCCCCCGGTACCTACAATGAGCAGTTCTTC. Translated: CASSPPGTYNEQFF. This chain joins TRBV9 and TRBJ2-1, with D unresolved. The germline V gene encodes CDR1 SGDLS and CDR2 YYNGEE. The CDR3 has 14 residues. V shed 4 bases and J shed 2 bases, with 10 bases lying between them.

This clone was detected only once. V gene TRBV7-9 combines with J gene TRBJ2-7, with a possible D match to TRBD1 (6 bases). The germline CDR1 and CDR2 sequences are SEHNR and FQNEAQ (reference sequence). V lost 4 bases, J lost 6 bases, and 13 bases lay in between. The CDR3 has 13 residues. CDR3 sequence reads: CASSSPGQSEQYF. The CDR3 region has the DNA TGTGCCAGCAGCTCACCTGGACAGTCCGAGCAGTACTTC.

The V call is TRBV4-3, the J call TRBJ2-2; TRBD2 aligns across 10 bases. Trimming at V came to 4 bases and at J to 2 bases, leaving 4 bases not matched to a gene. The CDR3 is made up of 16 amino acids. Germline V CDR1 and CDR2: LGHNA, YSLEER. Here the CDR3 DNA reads TGCGCCAGCAGCCCTAGGACTAGCGGAAACACCGGGGAGCTGTTTTTT. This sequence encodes CASSPRTSGNTGELFF.

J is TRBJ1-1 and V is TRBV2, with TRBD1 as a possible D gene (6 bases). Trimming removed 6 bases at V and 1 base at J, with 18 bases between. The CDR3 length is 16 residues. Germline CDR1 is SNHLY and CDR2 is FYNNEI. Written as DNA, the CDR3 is TGTGCCAGCAGGCACAGACCACAGGGAAAGAACACTGAAGCTTTCTTT. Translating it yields CASRHRPQGKNTEAFF.

The CDR3 region has the DNA TGTGCCAGCTCACCCCAGGGAGGCACCGGGGAGCTGTTTTTT. It codes for CASSPQGGTGELFF. The genes are TRBV18 and TRBJ2-2; D might be TRBD2 (6 bases). CDR3 size: 14 residues. Trimming shortened V by 3 bases and J by 4 bases, and 9 bases separated the two germline ends. The germline CDR1 and CDR2 sequences are KGHSH and LQKENI.

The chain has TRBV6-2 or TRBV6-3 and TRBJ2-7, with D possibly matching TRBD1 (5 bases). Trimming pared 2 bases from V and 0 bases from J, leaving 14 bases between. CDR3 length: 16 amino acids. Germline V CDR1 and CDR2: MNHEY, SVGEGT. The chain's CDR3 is CASSYQRGTLSYEQYF. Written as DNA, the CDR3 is TGTGCCAGCAGTTACCAAAGGGGCACCCTCTCCTACGAGCAGTACTTC.